This T cell receptor beta chain emerged from a study of human versus mouse CDR3 diversity and MHC coevolution. On the study more broadly: Valid reads per sample ranged from roughly 5.5 x 10^6 to 1.8 x 10^7.

The assay was immunoSEQ multiplex PCR, and TCRdb's table has in-frame clones only and misses some. The table has about 77,000 clones, around 90% seen once. Naive CD4 T cells were sorted as CD45RO-negative, CD62L-positive. This TCR was sampled from a person aged 25 to 69 in good health. Sequenced input: naive CD4+ T cells from blood. Subset given: CD45RO-negative CD62L-positive naive CD4 T cells.

The CDR3 DNA reads as TGTGCCAGTAAAATCGGACAGGGACTTGCCGGGGAGCTGTTTTTT. This gives the protein CASKIGQGLAGELFF. V and J are TRBV19 and TRBJ2-2, with 8 bases that match TRBD1. This CDR3 is 15 amino acids long. V shed 7 bases, J shed 6 bases, and the junction held 10 bases outside the gene matches. Germline CDR1 is LNHDA and CDR2 is SQIVND (reference sequence).